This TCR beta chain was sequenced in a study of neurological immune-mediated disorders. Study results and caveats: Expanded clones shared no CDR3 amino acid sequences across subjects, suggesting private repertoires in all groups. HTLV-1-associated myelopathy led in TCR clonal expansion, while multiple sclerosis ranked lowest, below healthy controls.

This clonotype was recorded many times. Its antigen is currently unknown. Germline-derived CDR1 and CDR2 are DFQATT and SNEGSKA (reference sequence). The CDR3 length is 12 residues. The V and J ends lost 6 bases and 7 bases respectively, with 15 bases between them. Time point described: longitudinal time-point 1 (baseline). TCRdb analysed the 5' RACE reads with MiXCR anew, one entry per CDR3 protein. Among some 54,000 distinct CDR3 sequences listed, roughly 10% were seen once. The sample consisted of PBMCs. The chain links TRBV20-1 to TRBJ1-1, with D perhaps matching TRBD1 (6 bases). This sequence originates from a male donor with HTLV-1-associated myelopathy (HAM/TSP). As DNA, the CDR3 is TGCAGTGCCCCGAGGGGGACCCTTGAAGCTTTCTTT. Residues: CSAPRGTLEAFF.